The TCR beta chain described here comes from a study of shared clonotypes between healthy human individuals. The germline V gene encodes CDR1 SGDLS and CDR2 YYNGEE. This CDR3 is built from 15 residues. Trimming stripped 0 bases from V and 2 bases from J, with 12 bases between. As regards this clone: This same CDR3 is encoded by further DNA sequences in the sample.

Produced via immunoSEQ multiplex PCR; TCRdb's table is partial and in-frame only. The table includes some 1.4 million clones, over 95% detected once. Sequencing was done on a sample of naive CD4+ T cells sorted from blood. Noted subset: CD45RA+ positively selected. The origin of this receptor is a man aged 30 to 45 in good health. The chain combines TRBV9 with TRBJ2-7; either TRBD1 or TRBD2 may supply D (5 bases each). Here the CDR3 reads CASSVAGGGTYEQYF. The CDR3 nucleotides are TGTGCCAGCAGCGTAGCCGGTGGGGGAACCTACGAGCAGTACTTC.